Presented here are 2 T cell receptor beta chains from one specimen sequenced in a study of blood T cell repertoires in COVID-19. Sequenced by immunoSEQ multiplex PCR; TCRdb stores in-frame clones only, minus some. The profile shows under 110,000 clones, roughly 92% of them singletons. Source material: peripheral blood. The origin of the receptors is a man in his fifties or sixties with active COVID-19.

The gene calls are TRBV5-6 and TRBJ2-7; possible D gene TRBD2, 5 bases. This CDR3 contains 12 residues. Germline assignment: CDR1 SGHDT and CDR2 YYEEEE. V lost 0 bases and J lost 12, with 13 bases in between. CDR3 protein: CASSLGGPLGYF. As DNA, the CDR3 is TGTGCCAGCAGCTTGGGCGGGCCTTTAGGGTACTTC.

This CDR3 is CASSWETSGRPTGELFF. The CDR3 DNA is TGTGCCAGCAGTTGGGAGACTAGCGGGAGACCCACCGGGGAGCTGTTTTTT. The V call is TRBV27, the J call TRBJ2-2, with 12 nucleotides matching TRBD2. The CDR3 loop spans 17 amino acids. Germline lookup yields CDR1 MNHEY and CDR2 SMNVEV (reference sequence). J lost 4 bases, V lost 4 bases, and 7 bases had no gene match.